Following are 7 T cell receptor beta chains from one sample sequenced in a study of T cell changes during pregnancy in multiple sclerosis. Repertoires were generated with immunoSEQ multiplex PCR, while TCRdb's copy carries only in-frame clones and drops some. The sample includes fewer than 60,000 clones, approximately 90% seen only once; the top ten take roughly 0.4%. The specimen comprised CD4+ T cells from peripheral blood mononuclear cells, sampled after pregnancy. The source of these receptors is a female donor with multiple sclerosis, enrolled in a pregnancy study.

On this clone: Distinct nucleotide sequences in the sample also encode this CDR3. V usage is TRBV28 and J usage is TRBJ2-7; 12 bases line up with TRBD1. The length of the CDR3 is 16 residues. V was clipped by 6 bases and J by 6 bases; unmatched bases: 12. In germline, CDR1 is MDHEN, CDR2 SYDVKM. The CDR3 DNA follows: TGTGCCAGCAGCCCGCGGCAGGGACAGGGGGCTTTCGAGCAGTACTTC. It specifies CASSPRQGQGAFEQYF.

CDR3 DNA: TGTGCCAGCAGTGCAAGCCAGGGTCTCGGGAGTGAGCAGTTCTTC. As protein: CASSASQGLGSEQFF. V and J are TRBV2 and TRBJ2-1; D may be TRBD2 (6 bases). Trimming pared 4 bases from V and 9 bases from J, leaving 19 bases between. The CDR3 spans 15 residues. Germline V gene sequence: CDR1 SNHLY, CDR2 FYNNEI.

The chain links TRBV28 to TRBJ2-1, with 16 bases that match TRBD2. The ends lost 7 bases at V and 10 bases at J; junction bases unmatched: 10. This CDR3 spans 16 amino acids. Germline CDR1 and CDR2: MDHEN and SYDVKM. The CDR3 DNA is TGTGCCAGCACCCAGGCGGGACTAGCGGGAGGGGGGGAGCAGTTCTTC. Translated: CASTQAGLAGGGEQFF.

The chain has TRBV7-9 and TRBJ2-3; D is undetermined. Per germline, CDR1 SEHNR and CDR2 FQNEAQ (reference sequence). CDR3 size: 13 residues. V was trimmed by 5 bases and J by 3 bases, leaving 9 bases between them. CDR3 region: CASSLERTDTQYF. CDR3 sequence (DNA): TGTGCCAGCAGCCTAGAGAGAACAGATACGCAGTATTTT.

The chain recombines TRBV25-1 with TRBJ2-1; TRBD1 matches at 8 bases. The CDR3 covers 15 residues. CDR1 MGHDK and CDR2 SYGVNS come from the germline V gene. V was clipped by 8 bases and J by 6 bases; unmatched bases: 12. CDR3 bases: TGTGCCAGCGCTACAGGGGGGATATTGGGCAATGAGCAGTTCTTC. It codes for CASATGGILGNEQFF.

This clone was detected only once. J is TRBJ2-1 and V is TRBV7-3; 7 nucleotides align to TRBD1. Germline V gene lookup returns CDR1 SGHTA and CDR2 FQGTGA. CDR3 length: 16 residues. V dropped 0 bases and J dropped 1; count of bases not matched to a gene: 3. CDR3 coding DNA: TGTGCCAGCAGCTTAACTTGGACAGGTTCCTACAATGAGCAGTTCTTC. Its protein is CASSLTWTGSYNEQFF. The full variable domain, completed using reference TRBV7-3 and TRBJ2-1, is GAGVSQTPSNKVTEKGKYVELRCDPISGHTALYWYRQSLGQGPEFLIYFQGTGAADDSGLPNDRFFAVRPEGSVSTLKIQRTERGDSAVYLCASSLTWTGSYNEQFFGPGTRLTVL.

The chain is built from TRBV7-2 and TRBJ2-3; TRBD1 matches at 7 bases. Germline trimming cut 5 bases from V and 0 bases from J; bases unmatched to any gene: 5. The length of the CDR3 is 15 residues. CDR1 and CDR2 (germline): SGHTA, FQGNSA. The DNA of the CDR3 is TGTGCCAGCAGCGCAACAGGGGTGAGCACAGATACGCAGTATTTT. This translates into CASSATGVSTDTQYF. Combining the CDR3 with reference TRBV7-2 and TRBJ2-3 gives the whole variable domain GAGVSQSPSNKVTEKGKDVELRCDPISGHTALYWYRQSLGQGLEFLIYFQGNSAPDKSGLPSDRFSAERTGGSVSTLTIQRTQQEDSAVYLCASSATGVSTDTQYFGPGTRLTVL.